The clone carrying this TCR beta chain was counted between two and nine times. The data stem from a study of T cell repertoires in cytomegalovirus infection. TCRdb called the reads again in MiXCR, with one record for every CDR3 protein. The sample lists around 740,000 distinct CDR3 sequences; 35% to 45% were seen once. The TCR originated in a human donor in good health (CMV status not recorded). Some clones in this sample may be carry-over from other donors' samples. The specimen was PBMCs.

In nucleotides, the CDR3 is TGTGCCAGCAGTGAAGAACAGGGATACACTGAAGCTTTCTTT. This encodes CASSEEQGYTEAFF. The chain joins TRBV2 to TRBJ1-1, with D perhaps TRBD1 (6 bases). Between the trimmed V and J ends, which lost 1 base and 3 bases, there was a span of 9 bases. Germline V gene lookup returns CDR1 SNHLY and CDR2 FYNNEI. CDR3 length: 14 amino acids.